This TCR beta chain was sequenced in a study of PD-L1 blockade in urothelial cancer. Repertoires were generated with immunoSEQ multiplex PCR, while TCRdb's copy carries only in-frame clones and drops some. In the table there are approximately 35,000 clones, roughly 38% of which are singletons. V trimming: 5 bases; J trimming: 1 base; junction bases outside the gene matches: 7. The CDR3 covers 15 residues. The sample holds a few counts of this clone. The sequence was collected from a man in his fifties or sixties with urothelial cancer. Sequencing used tumor tissue, obtained before atezolizumab (anti-PD-L1) treatment. The chain combines TRBV6-7 with TRBJ2-5, with 7 bases that match TRBD1. Being an ORF, TRBV6-7 has a function that is uncertain. In DNA, the CDR3 is TGTGCCAGCAGTCCCGGGGACAGCCCCCAAGAGACCCAGTACTTC. Its translation: CASSPGDSPQETQYF.